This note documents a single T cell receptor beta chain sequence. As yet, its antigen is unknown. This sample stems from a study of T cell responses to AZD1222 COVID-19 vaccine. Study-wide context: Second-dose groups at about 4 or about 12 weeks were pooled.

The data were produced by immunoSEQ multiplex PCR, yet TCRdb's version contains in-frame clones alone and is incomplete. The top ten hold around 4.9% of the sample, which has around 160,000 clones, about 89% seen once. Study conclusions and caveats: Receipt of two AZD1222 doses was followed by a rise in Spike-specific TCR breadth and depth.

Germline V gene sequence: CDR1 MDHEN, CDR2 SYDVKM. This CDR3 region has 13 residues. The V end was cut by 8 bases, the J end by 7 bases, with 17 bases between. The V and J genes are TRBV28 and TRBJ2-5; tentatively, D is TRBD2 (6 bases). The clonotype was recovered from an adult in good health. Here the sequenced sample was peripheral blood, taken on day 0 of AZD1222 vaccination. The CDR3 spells CASSWGGEATQYF. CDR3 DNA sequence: TGTGCCAGCTCATGGGGCGGGGAGGCGACCCAGTACTTC.